This TCR beta chain was retrieved from a study of cytomegalovirus exposure and HLA in healthy donors. Use of 60 Vbeta and 13 Jbeta primers characterized the PCR. Assay used: immunoSEQ multiplex PCR; TCRdb lists only in-frame clones, some missing. Of some 110,000 clones listed, over 70% are singletons. This clone was counted between two and nine times. Its antigen is still unknown. Study results and limitations: According to reports, the classifier identified cytomegalovirus status with high specificity and sensitivity. In a later analysis, TCR beta V- and J-gene trimming was associated with a missense DCLRE1C variant. Most TCR sequences proved rare, with some public TCRs found in many donors.

This CDR3 has 13 residues. CDR1 and CDR2 from the germline V gene are SGDLS and YYNGEE. The V end was cut by 1 base, the J end by 4 bases, with 9 bases between. The TCR was taken from a male donor in good health and CMV-seronegative. Sequenced sample: PBMCs. The chain is built from TRBV9 and TRBJ2-7, with D possibly TRBD1 on 6 matching bases. DNA for the CDR3: TGTGCCAGCAGCGTACATACAGGGTACGAGCAGTACTTC. It translates to CASSVHTGYEQYF.